This entry is about one T cell receptor (beta chain). Its antigen is as yet unknown. Using constant-segment primers, 5'RACE produced TCR alpha and TCR beta cDNA libraries carrying sample barcodes and UMIs. TCRdb reprocessed the 5' RACE reads with MiXCR, giving one entry per CDR3 protein. The table has 410,000 or so distinct CDR3 sequences, less than 25% seen once; the top ten hold approximately 14%. The record originates from a study of T-cell memory formation after mild COVID-19. Germline CDR1 and CDR2: SGHRS and YFSETQ. The CDR3 runs 15 residues. V shed 4 bases, J shed 2 bases, and the junction held 5 bases outside the gene matches. Whole-study findings and limits: Contracting clones from day 15 to 85 showed balanced CD4/CD8; later expanders favored CD4+.

The J gene is TRBJ1-5, the V gene TRBV5-1; 8 bases map to TRBD1. The specimen was PBMCs or a T cell subset sorted from them (not recorded which). This TCR derives from an adult woman who had mild COVID-19 (a few samples of this study predate the infection). Cell type and time point are not known. CDR3 DNA: TGCGCCAGCAGCCCAGACAGGGGAGGCAATCAGCCCCAGCATTTT. This translates into CASSPDRGGNQPQHF.